This entry is about one T cell receptor (beta chain). Its antigen is not known. Germline assignment: CDR1 PRHDT and CDR2 FYEKMQ (reference sequence). Trimming shortened V by 5 bases and J by 1 base, and 15 bases separated the two germline ends. This CDR3 is built from 16 residues. Unique molecular identifiers were built into the TCR beta cDNA libraries. TCRdb independently ran MiXCR on the PCR reads; one entry per CDR3 protein. In the table there are over 300,000 distinct CDR3 sequences, about a third of which are singletons. The data belong to a study of post-analysis software for immune sequencing data. Study-level results: In patients, about five TRBV segments were more frequent than in controls, with TRBV5-6, TRBV5-1 and TRBV20-1 among them.

Sequencing used blood. The clonotype comes from a girl aged 5-17 years with multiple sclerosis. The chain couples TRBV13 to TRBJ2-1; D unresolved. CDR3: CASSRLPARSYNEQFF. The CDR3 nucleotides read TGTGCCAGCAGCCGCCTCCCCGCGAGGTCCTACAATGAGCAGTTCTTC. The variable domain in full, with the rest retrieved from reference TRBV13 and TRBJ2-1, is AAGVIQSPRHLIKEKRETATLKCYPIPRHDTVYWYQQGPGQDPQFLISFYEKMQSDKGSIPDRFSAQQFSDYHSELNMSSLELGDSALYFCASSRLPARSYNEQFFGPGTRLTVL.